The 23 T cell receptor beta chains in this list originate from one sample, sequenced in a study of blood T cell repertoires in COVID-19. Data came from immunoSEQ multiplex PCR; TCRdb stores just in-frame clones and leaves some out. The table has about 58,000 clones, about 79% seen once. The material sequenced was peripheral blood. The source is a human donor in a cohort sampled during active COVID-19.

Only a few counts were recorded for this clone. The J gene is TRBJ2-7, the V gene TRBV28; 8 positions agree with TRBD1. V was pared by 5 bases and J by 2 bases, with 5 bases of the junction left unmatched. The CDR3 is made up of 14 amino acids. Germline values: CDR1 MDHEN, CDR2 SYDVKM. The CDR3 protein is CASSPGQATYEQYF. CDR3 sequence (DNA): TGTGCCAGCAGTCCGGGACAGGCCACCTACGAGCAGTACTTC.

The chain uses TRBV12-3 or TRBV12-4 and TRBJ1-1, with a tentative D call TRBD1 (5 bases). CDR3 length: 13 amino acids. Trimming pared 3 bases from V and 4 bases from J, leaving 9 bases between. The DNA for the CDR3 is TGTGCCAGCAGTTTTCCAGGGATCACTGAAGCTTTCTTT. Amino acid sequence: CASSFPGITEAFF.

This chain links TRBV9 with TRBJ2-7; no definite D call. The CDR3 has 19 residues. V lost 0 bases, J lost 2 bases, and 24 bases lay in between. Germline V gives CDR1 SGDLS, CDR2 YYNGEE. CDR3 DNA sequence: TGTGCCAGCAGCGTAGTGTCATTGGGCACCGAGACACCCACCTACGAGCAGTACTTC. Protein product: CASSVVSLGTETPTYEQYF.

The chain employs TRBV6-2 or TRBV6-3 and TRBJ2-7; 10 bases are a match to TRBD2. The CDR3 loop spans 14 amino acids. Germline CDR1 is MNHEY and CDR2 is SVGEGT. Losses at the gene ends were 6 bases for V and 5 bases for J; bases not matched to a gene: 7. This chain's CDR3 is CASSPLAGVDEQYF. Here the CDR3 DNA reads TGTGCCAGCAGCCCCCTAGCGGGAGTAGACGAGCAGTACTTC.

This chain joins TRBV6-2 or TRBV6-3 and TRBJ1-1; 10 positions agree with TRBD1. This CDR3 spans 15 amino acids. V lost 6 bases and J lost 11; bases outside the gene matches: 15. From germline, CDR1 is MNHEY and CDR2 SVGEGT. The CDR3 DNA is TGTGCCAGCAGCGATACCTCCGACAGGGGGCGTCCGGCTTTCTTT. Translated, it gives CASSDTSDRGRPAFF.

The chain combines TRBV7-2 with TRBJ2-1; TRBD2 aligns across 14 bases. V shed 5 bases, J shed 8 bases, and the junction held 8 bases outside the gene matches. The CDR3 length is 16 residues. Looked up from germline, CDR1 is SGHTA and CDR2 is FQGNSA. The CDR3 sequence is CASSGTGLAGVHEQFF. The CDR3 DNA follows: TGTGCCAGCAGCGGAACGGGACTAGCGGGGGTCCATGAGCAGTTCTTC.

The V call is TRBV19, the J call TRBJ1-1, with a possible D match to TRBD1 (5 bases). Germline V gene sequence: CDR1 LNHDA, CDR2 SQIVND (reference sequence). The CDR3 is 15 residues long. Trimming left V 5 bases short and J 0 bases short, with 13 bases between. CDR3 DNA: TGTGCCAGTAGTTTCGAGACAGTCATGAACACTGAAGCTTTCTTT. It yields the protein CASSFETVMNTEAFF.

In its sample, this clone was seen a few times. The chain has TRBV12-3 or TRBV12-4 and TRBJ1-1, with D possibly matching TRBD1 (5 bases). The CDR3 contains 11 residues. V shed 6 bases and J shed 7 bases, with 9 bases lying between them. This chain's CDR3 is CASSQGVEAFF. CDR3 sequence (DNA): TGTGCCAGCAGCCAGGGCGTTGAAGCTTTCTTT.

The chain carries TRBV24-1 and TRBJ1-4; unclear D gene. Germline V gene data show CDR1 as KGHDR and CDR2 as SFDVKD. Trimming cost V 0 bases and J 14 bases, with 9 bases left between them. The CDR3 contains 12 residues. CDR3 in amino acids: CATSDLRVRLFF. The CDR3 bases are TGTGCCACCAGTGATTTGAGAGTTCGGCTGTTTTTT.

This clone was observed a handful of times. This sequence joins TRBV7-2 and TRBJ2-3; 14 nucleotides align to TRBD2. The V gene's germline CDR1 is SGHTA and CDR2 FQGNSA. The junction had 5 bases not matched to a gene; V was cut back by 5 bases and J by 4 bases. This CDR3 is 16 amino acids long. CDR3 loop: CASSIPTSGGADTQYF. CDR3 DNA: TGTGCCAGCAGCATACCGACTAGCGGGGGGGCAGATACGCAGTATTTT.

This clone was seen more than once but under ten times. The chain combines TRBV7-9 with TRBJ2-7; 8 bases match TRBD1. V lost 3 bases and J lost 6; bases outside the gene matches: 4. This CDR3 has 13 residues. Germline CDR1 is SEHNR and CDR2 is FQNEAQ (reference sequence). The CDR3 loop is CASSLGTGGEQYF. The CDR3 bases are TGTGCCAGCAGCTTGGGGACAGGTGGCGAGCAGTACTTC.

This chain's CDR3 is CASSESSFGKLFF. The CDR3 nucleotides are TGTGCCAGCAGTGAGTCTTCCTTTGGAAAACTGTTTTTT. V usage is TRBV6-2 or TRBV6-3 and J usage is TRBJ1-4, with unresolved D. Trimming removed 5 bases from V and 10 bases from J, with 14 bases in between. The V gene's germline CDR1 is MNHEY and CDR2 SVGEGT. The CDR3 loop spans 13 amino acids.

This chain connects TRBV5-6 to TRBJ2-3; D is perhaps TRBD1 (7 bases). Trimming shortened V by 2 bases and J by 6 bases, and 16 bases separated the two germline ends. Germline assignment: CDR1 SGHDT and CDR2 YYEEEE. CDR3 length equals 15 residues. CDR3 in amino acids: CASSFRQGGTDTQYF. In DNA, the CDR3 is TGTGCCAGCAGCTTTCGACAGGGAGGAACGGATACGCAGTATTTT.

In this sample, this clone turned up once. This chain joins TRBV18 and TRBJ1-5, with TRBD1 as a possible D gene (6 bases). This CDR3 is 17 amino acids long. The V gene lost 8 bases and the J gene lost 5 bases, with 25 bases spanning the gap. The V gene's germline CDR1 is KGHSH and CDR2 LQKENI. The CDR3 region is CASPLGKRQADYQPQHF. For the CDR3, the DNA is TGTGCCAGCCCATTGGGGAAAAGACAGGCCGATTATCAGCCCCAGCATTTT.

The table lists this clone with many counts. V and J are TRBV27 and TRBJ1-1, with unresolved D. This CDR3 spans 13 amino acids. Trimming took off 4 bases at V and 8 bases at J, with 14 bases between the two ends. Germline-derived CDR1 and CDR2 are MNHEY and SMNVEV (reference sequence). The CDR3 DNA follows: TGTGCCAGCAGTTCCGAGGGCGACGCCGAAGCTTTCTTT. Encoded protein: CASSSEGDAEAFF.

V gene TRBV5-1 combines with J gene TRBJ1-1, with D possibly being TRBD1 (5 bases). V dropped 0 bases and J dropped 5 bases, with 8 bases sitting between them. This CDR3 has 13 residues. The germline V gene has CDR1 SGHRS and CDR2 YFSETQ. The CDR3 DNA reads as TGCGCCAGCAGCTTGGGGAGGGGAACTGAAGCTTTCTTT. Translated: CASSLGRGTEAFF.

The V and J genes are TRBV15 and TRBJ2-7, with 8 bases fitting TRBD1. The CDR3 consists of 15 residues. The germline gives CDR1 LNHNV, CDR2 YYDKDF (reference sequence). J lost 3 bases, V lost 2 bases, and 6 bases had no gene match. CDR3: CATSRPDRELYEQYF. CDR3 nucleotide sequence: TGTGCCACCAGCAGACCGGACAGGGAACTCTACGAGCAGTACTTC.

The rearrangement joins TRBV7-2 to TRBJ2-7; D uncertain. Trimming pared 2 bases from V and 5 bases from J, leaving 16 bases between. CDR3 length equals 15 residues. CDR1 SGHTA and CDR2 FQGNSA come from the germline V gene. The CDR3 bases are TGTGCCAGCAGCTTATTTAGCCTTTTAGTCGACGAGCAGTACTTC. Its protein is CASSLFSLLVDEQYF.

This chain uses TRBV29-1 with TRBJ2-1; no reliable D call. Trimming left V 1 base short and J 8 bases short, with 9 bases between. Germline V gene sequence: CDR1 SQVTM, CDR2 ANQGSEA. The CDR3 runs 12 residues. CDR3 residues: CSVEGGVYEQFF. The CDR3, as DNA: TGCAGCGTTGAAGGCGGAGTCTATGAGCAGTTCTTC.

This clone was seen more than once but under ten times. V usage is TRBV5-1 and J usage is TRBJ1-1; D gene ambiguous. The germline V gene encodes CDR1 SGHRS and CDR2 YFSETQ. V was clipped by 2 bases and J by 1 base, with 6 bases between them. The CDR3 consists of 13 residues. The CDR3: CASSFQENTEAFF. For the CDR3, the DNA is TGCGCCAGCAGCTTTCAGGAGAACACTGAAGCTTTCTTT.

This sequence joins TRBV6-5 and TRBJ2-6; D is unresolved. CDR3 length equals 14 residues. Trimming pared 6 bases from V and 0 bases from J, leaving 6 bases between. Germline V gene sequence: CDR1 MNHEY, CDR2 SVGAGI. The CDR3 sequence is CASSVDSGANVLTF. CDR3 nucleotide sequence: TGTGCCAGCAGCGTAGACTCTGGGGCCAACGTCCTGACTTTC.

This clone appeared once. The V and J genes are TRBV18 and TRBJ2-7; 7 positions agree with TRBD1. Germline V CDR1 and CDR2: KGHSH, LQKENI. Trimming removed 6 bases from V and 4 bases from J; junction bases left unmatched: 9. The length of the CDR3 is 14 residues. The CDR3 DNA sequence: TGTGCCAGCTCGGACCGGGACAGCCCTTACGAGCAGTACTTC. Translating it yields CASSDRDSPYEQYF.

This clone came up a few times. The chain recombines TRBV4-1 with TRBJ1-5; weak D call: TRBD1 (5 bases). CDR1 and CDR2 (germline): MGHRA, YSYEKL. Trimming shortened V by 0 bases and J by 7 bases, and 13 bases separated the two germline ends. This CDR3 comprises 15 residues. The CDR3 coding sequence is TGCGCCAGCAGCCAAGATGGCCAGGGTAGGCAGCCCCAGCATTTT. The encoded protein is CASSQDGQGRQPQHF.